This passage covers 2 T cell receptor beta chains from one sample sequenced in a study of T-cell reconstitution after alpha-beta-depleted transplantation in children. The authors prepared the TCRbeta library with unique molecular identifiers. Using its own MiXCR run on the PCR reads, TCRdb lists one record per CDR3 protein. The repertoire has hundreds of thousands of distinct CDR3 sequences, 8% to 11% of them found once; the top ten carry about 4.2%. Sample: PBMCs from the stem cell graft donor, taken from the stem cell graft. The receptors derive from a human donor who donated a stem cell graft to a child with acute myeloid leukemia.

This clonotype was seen ten or more times. The chain carries TRBV12-3 or TRBV12-4 and TRBJ2-7; 8 bases agree with TRBD1. The CDR3 totals 14 residues. After removal of 2 bases from V and 2 bases from J, the junction contained 2 bases not matched to a gene. The CDR3 region is CASSLMTGAYEQYF. The CDR3 DNA reads as TGTGCCAGCAGTTTAATGACAGGGGCCTACGAGCAGTACTTC.

This clonotype was picked up many times. This chain links TRBV20-1 with TRBJ1-1; TRBD1 is a possible D gene (5 bases). V was clipped by 4 bases and J by 2 bases, with 20 bases between them. This CDR3 is built from 16 residues. The germline V gene encodes CDR1 DFQATT and CDR2 SNEGSKA (reference sequence). CDR3 sequence reads: CSAIMGSRGSNTEAFF. The CDR3 DNA sequence: TGCAGTGCTATAATGGGCTCAAGGGGTTCAAACACTGAAGCTTTCTTT.